This T cell receptor (beta chain) was obtained from a study of CD8 T cells in Susac syndrome (dated by TCRdb to the late 2010s). With regard to the full study: Repertoire sequencing was used to test whether CD8+ T cell activation and differentiation in Susac syndrome was antigen driven. CD8+ T cell repertoire clonality was compared between 11 to 12 healthy donors, some 14 Susac syndrome patients and some 15 multiple sclerosis patients. Here is what the overall study found, with its caveats: The TCR sequencing and HLA analysis was acknowledged to have included a relatively small number of individuals.

As concerns this clonotype: Which antigen it targets is not known. Per-base qualities were not stored, and no clone one base away is much larger.

Peripheral blood CD8+ and CD4+ T cells from healthy donors, Susac syndrome patients and multiple sclerosis patients were profiled by high-throughput TCR beta sequencing. Treatment-naive patients with stable or active relapsing-remitting disease fulfilling revised McDonald criteria were used as multiple sclerosis controls. CD8+ TEMRA cells were enriched by FACS, while bulk CD8+ and CD4+ T cells were purified by magnetic negative isolation. Blood was drawn into EDTA tubes, processed within 24 hours, and PBMCs were isolated by density gradient centrifugation. PBMCs destined for TCR sequencing were cryopreserved in liquid nitrogen and later thawed in a 37 °C water bath. The sorted or isolated CD4+, CD8+ and CD8+ TEMRA cells reached a purity of at least 90%. RNA was extracted with the RNeasy kit and roughly 0.45 to 1 ug was reverse transcribed using random hexamers. The immunoSEQ multiplex PCR assay, covering 54 Vbeta and 13 Jbeta segments, was used to amplify TCR beta CDR3 regions. PCR amplification bias was corrected by using a synthetic template baseline for primer optimization and computational correction. Per the original workflow: Reads were assigned to V, D and J genes according to IMGT and analyzed in immunoSEQ Analyzer, with only productive sequences retained. To calculate clonality, Shannon entropy was normalized by log2 of the number of productive unique sequences and then subtracted from one. For each patient and control, public and private clones were evaluated within the 100 most prevalent clones. A clone was defined as Susac-specific if it was absent from the healthy and MS cohorts, from roughly 1,000 published viral clones and from other ImmuneACCESS disease sequences. TCRdb took the public reads, trimmed them with fastp at Q25, ran MiXCR for clone calling and kept in-frame beta chains. CDR3 protein duplicates are merged, each entry listing the most common genes and DNA. TCRdb, rather than the study authors, made the V and J calls. A total of approximately 120,000 distinct CDR3 sequences appear in this sample, approximately 90% of them only once. The top ten clonotypes cover 0.24% of the sample.

Sequencing was done on a sample of CD8+ T cells from PBMCs. The sequence was collected from a human donor with multiple sclerosis.

The DNA sequence is TGTGCCAGCAGCGCCGGGACAGGGGACACTGAAGCTTTCTTT. This yields the protein CASSAGTGDTEAFF. The chain is assembled from TRBV9 and TRBJ1-1; 10 of the junction bases match TRBD1. The CDR3 holds 14 amino acids from the cysteine to the phenylalanine. Of all the DNA, just the CDR3 is kept, 42 bases in frame from base 1. Looking up the germline V gene yields CDR1 SGDLS and CDR2 YYNGEE. Clipping removes 3 bases from V and 3 bases from J, with 2 as the unmatched junction base count.